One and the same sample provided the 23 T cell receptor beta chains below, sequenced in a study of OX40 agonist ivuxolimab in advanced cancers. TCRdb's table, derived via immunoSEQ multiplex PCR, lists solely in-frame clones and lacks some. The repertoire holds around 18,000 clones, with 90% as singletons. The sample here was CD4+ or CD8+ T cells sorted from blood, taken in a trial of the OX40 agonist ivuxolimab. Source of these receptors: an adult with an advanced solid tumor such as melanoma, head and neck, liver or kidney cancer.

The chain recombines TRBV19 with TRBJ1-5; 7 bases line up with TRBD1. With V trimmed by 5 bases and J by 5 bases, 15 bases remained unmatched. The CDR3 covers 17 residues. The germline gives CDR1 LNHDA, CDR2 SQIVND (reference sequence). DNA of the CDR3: TGTGCCAGTAGTGTTGGGATCGGACAGGCCTTCCATCAGCCCCAGCATTTT. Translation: CASSVGIGQAFHQPQHF.

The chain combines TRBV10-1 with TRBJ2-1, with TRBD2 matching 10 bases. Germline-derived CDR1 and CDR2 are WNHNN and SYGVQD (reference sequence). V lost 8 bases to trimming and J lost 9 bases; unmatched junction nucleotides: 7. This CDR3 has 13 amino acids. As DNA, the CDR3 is TGCGCCAGCCAGTCTAGCGGGAGTGGTGAGCAGTTCTTC. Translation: CASQSSGSGEQFF.

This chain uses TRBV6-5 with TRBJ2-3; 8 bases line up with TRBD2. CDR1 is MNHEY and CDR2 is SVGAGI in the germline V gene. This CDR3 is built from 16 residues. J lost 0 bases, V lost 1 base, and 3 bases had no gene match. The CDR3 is CASSYFSGTSTDTQYF. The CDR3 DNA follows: TGTGCCAGCAGTTACTTTAGCGGGACTAGCACAGATACGCAGTATTTT.

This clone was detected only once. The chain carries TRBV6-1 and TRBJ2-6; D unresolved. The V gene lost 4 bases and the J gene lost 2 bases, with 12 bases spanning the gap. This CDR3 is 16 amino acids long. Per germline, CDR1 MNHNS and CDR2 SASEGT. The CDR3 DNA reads TGTGCCAGCAGTGCCCTCATAGGAACTGGGGCCAACGTCCTGACTTTC. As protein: CASSALIGTGANVLTF.

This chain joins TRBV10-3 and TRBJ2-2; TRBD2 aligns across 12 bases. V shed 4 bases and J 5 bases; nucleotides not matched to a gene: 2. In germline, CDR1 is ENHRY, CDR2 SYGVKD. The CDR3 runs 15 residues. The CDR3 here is CAISGGTSGTGELFF. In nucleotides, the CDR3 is TGTGCCATCAGTGGAGGGACTAGCGGGACCGGGGAGCTGTTTTTT.

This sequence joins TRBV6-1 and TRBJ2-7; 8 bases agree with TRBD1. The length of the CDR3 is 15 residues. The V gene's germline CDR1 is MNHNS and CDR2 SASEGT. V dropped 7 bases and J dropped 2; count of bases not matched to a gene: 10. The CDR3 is CASIPGTGGTYEQYF. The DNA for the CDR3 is TGTGCCAGCATCCCCGGGACAGGCGGAACCTACGAGCAGTACTTC.

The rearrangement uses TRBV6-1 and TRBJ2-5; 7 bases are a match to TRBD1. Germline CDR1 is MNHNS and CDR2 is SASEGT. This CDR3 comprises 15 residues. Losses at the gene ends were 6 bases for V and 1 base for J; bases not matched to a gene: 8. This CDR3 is CASSFTGTVQETQYF. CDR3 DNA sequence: TGTGCCAGCAGCTTTACCGGGACAGTCCAAGAGACCCAGTACTTC.

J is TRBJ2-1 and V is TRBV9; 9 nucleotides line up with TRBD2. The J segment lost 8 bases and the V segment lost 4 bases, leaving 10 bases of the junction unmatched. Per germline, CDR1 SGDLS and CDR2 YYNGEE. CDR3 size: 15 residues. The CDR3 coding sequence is TGTGCCAGCAGCCCCCGTAGCGGGAGTATGGATGAGCAGTTCTTC. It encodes CASSPRSGSMDEQFF.

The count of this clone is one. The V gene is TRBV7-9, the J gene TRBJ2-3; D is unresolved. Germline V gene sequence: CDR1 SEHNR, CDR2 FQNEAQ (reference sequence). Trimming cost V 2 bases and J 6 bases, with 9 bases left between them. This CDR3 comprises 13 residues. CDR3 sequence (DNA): TGTGCCAGCAGCTTATCCGGAAGGGATACGCAGTATTTT. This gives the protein CASSLSGRDTQYF.

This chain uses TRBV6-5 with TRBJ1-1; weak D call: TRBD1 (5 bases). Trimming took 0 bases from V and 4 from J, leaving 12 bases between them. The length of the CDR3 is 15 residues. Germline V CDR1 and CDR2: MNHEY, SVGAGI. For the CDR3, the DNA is TGTGCCAGCAGTTACTCGGTCGGAGGGGCCACTGAAGCTTTCTTT. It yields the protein CASSYSVGGATEAFF.

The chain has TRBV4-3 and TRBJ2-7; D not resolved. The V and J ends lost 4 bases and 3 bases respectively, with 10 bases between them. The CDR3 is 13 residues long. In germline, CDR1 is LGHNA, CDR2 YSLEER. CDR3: CASSPEVGYEQYF. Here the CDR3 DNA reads TGCGCCAGCAGCCCAGAGGTTGGCTACGAGCAGTACTTC.

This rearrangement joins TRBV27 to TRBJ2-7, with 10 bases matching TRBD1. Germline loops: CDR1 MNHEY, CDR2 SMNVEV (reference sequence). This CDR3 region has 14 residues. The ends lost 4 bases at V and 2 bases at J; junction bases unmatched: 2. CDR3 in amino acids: CASSSGQGPYEQYF. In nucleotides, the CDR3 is TGTGCCAGCAGTTCGGGACAGGGGCCCTACGAGCAGTACTTC.

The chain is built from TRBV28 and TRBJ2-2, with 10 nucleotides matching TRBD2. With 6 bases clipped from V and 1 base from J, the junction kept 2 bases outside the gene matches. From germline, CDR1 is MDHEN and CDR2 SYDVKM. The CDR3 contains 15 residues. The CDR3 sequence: CASRGLAENTGELFF. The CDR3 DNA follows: TGTGCCAGCAGAGGACTAGCGGAGAACACCGGGGAGCTGTTTTTT.

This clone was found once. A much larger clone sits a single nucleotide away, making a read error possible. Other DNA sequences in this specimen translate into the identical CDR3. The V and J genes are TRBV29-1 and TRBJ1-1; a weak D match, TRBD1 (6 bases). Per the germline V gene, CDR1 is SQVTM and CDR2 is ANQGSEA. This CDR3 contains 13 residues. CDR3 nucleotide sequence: TGTAGCGCAACCGGGACACAGAACACTGAAGCTTTCTTT. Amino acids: CSATGTQNTEAFF.

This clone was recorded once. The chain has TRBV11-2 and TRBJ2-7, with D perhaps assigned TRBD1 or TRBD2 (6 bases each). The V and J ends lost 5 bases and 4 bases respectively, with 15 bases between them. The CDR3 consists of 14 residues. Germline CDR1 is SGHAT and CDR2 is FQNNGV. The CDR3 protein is CASSPSGALYEQYF. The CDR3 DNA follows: TGTGCCAGCAGCCCTTCGGGGGCACTTTACGAGCAGTACTTC.

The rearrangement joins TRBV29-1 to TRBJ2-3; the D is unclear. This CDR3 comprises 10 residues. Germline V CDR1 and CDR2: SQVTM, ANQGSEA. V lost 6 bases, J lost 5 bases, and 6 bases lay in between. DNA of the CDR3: TGCAGCGTGGAGTTAGATACGCAGTATTTT. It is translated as CSVELDTQYF.

For the CDR3, the DNA is TGTGCCAGTAGTATGAGGGAGTGGGGTGAGCAGTTCTTC. This sequence encodes CASSMREWGEQFF. The chain carries TRBV19 and TRBJ2-1, with a possible D match to TRBD2 (5 bases). Trimming took 3 bases from V and 9 from J, leaving 12 bases between them. CDR3 length equals 13 residues. Per the germline V gene, CDR1 is LNHDA and CDR2 is SQIVND (reference sequence). Drawing the rest from reference TRBV19 and TRBJ2-1, the complete variable domain is DGGITQSPKYLFRKEGQNVTLSCEQNLNHDAMYWYRQDPGQGLRLIYYSQIVNDFQKGDIAEGYSVSREKKESFPLTVTSAQKNPTAFYLCASSMREWGEQFFGPGTRLTVL.

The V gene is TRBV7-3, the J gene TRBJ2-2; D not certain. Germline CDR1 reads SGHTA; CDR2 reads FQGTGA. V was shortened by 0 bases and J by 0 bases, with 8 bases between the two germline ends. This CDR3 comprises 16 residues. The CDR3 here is CASSLTGLANTGELFF. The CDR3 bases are TGTGCCAGCAGCTTAACAGGCCTAGCGAACACCGGGGAGCTGTTTTTT.

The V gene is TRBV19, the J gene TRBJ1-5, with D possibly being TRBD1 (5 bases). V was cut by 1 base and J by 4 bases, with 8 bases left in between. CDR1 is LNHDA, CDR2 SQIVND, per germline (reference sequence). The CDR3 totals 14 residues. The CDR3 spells CASSIGGFNQPQHF. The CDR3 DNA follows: TGTGCCAGTAGTATAGGGGGCTTTAATCAGCCCCAGCATTTT.

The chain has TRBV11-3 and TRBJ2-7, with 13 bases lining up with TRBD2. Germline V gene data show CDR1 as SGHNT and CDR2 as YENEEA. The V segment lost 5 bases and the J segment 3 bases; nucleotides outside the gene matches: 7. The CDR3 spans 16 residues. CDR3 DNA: TGTGCCAGCAGCCTTCGGACTAGCGGGGGTTACTACGAGCAGTACTTC. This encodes CASSLRTSGGYYEQYF. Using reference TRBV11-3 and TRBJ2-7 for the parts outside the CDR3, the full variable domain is EAGVVQSPRYKIIEKKQPVAFWCNPISGHNTLYWYLQNLGQGPELLIRYENEEAVDDSQLPKDRFSAERLKGVDSTLKIQPAELGDSAVYLCASSLRTSGGYYEQYFGPGTRLTVT.

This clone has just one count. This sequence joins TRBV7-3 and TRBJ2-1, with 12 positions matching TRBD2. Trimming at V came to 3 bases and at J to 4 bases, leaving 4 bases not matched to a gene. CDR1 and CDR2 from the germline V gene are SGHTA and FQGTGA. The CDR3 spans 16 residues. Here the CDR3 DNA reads TGTGCCAGCAGCTTTCTAGCGGGAGGGGGATACAATGAGCAGTTCTTC. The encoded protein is CASSFLAGGGYNEQFF.

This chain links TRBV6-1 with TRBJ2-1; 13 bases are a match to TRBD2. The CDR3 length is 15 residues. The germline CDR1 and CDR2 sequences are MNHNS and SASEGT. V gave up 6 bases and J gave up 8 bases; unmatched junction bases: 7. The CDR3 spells CASRLLAGGGDEQFF. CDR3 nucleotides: TGTGCCAGCAGATTACTAGCGGGAGGGGGCGATGAGCAGTTCTTC.

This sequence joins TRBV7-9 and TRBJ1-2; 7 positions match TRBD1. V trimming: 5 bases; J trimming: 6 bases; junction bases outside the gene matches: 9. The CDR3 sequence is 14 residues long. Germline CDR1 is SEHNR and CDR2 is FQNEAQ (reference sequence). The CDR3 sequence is CASSTSDRVDGYTF. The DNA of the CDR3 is TGTGCCAGCAGCACAAGCGACAGGGTCGATGGCTACACCTTC.